This TCR beta chain is drawn from a study of T-cell memory formation after mild COVID-19. Germline loops: CDR1 SEHNR, CDR2 FQNEAQ (reference sequence). The CDR3 extends over 15 amino acids. After removal of 0 bases from V and 9 bases from J, the junction contained 9 bases not matched to a gene. Remarks on this clonotype: Its antigen is unidentified.

Constant-segment primers served in 5'RACE that generated TCR alpha and TCR beta cDNA libraries bearing sample barcodes and UMIs. TCRdb reprocessed the 5' RACE reads with MiXCR, giving one entry per CDR3 protein. Of 110,000 to 150,000 distinct CDR3 sequences listed, roughly 24% were seen once; the top ten hold about 24%. Notes on the study in general: The appearance of some responding clones in pre-infection memory suggested that cross-reactive memory joined. Contracting clones localized mainly to CM and EM when CD4+ and mainly to EMRA when CD8+. Clones that contracted from day 15 to 85 were balanced CD4/CD8, while later expanders leaned CD4+.

Sequenced sample: PBMCs or a T cell subset sorted from them (not recorded which). The gene calls are TRBV7-9 and TRBJ1-1, with 8 bases aligning to TRBD1. The sequence was obtained from an adult woman who had mild COVID-19 (a few samples of this study predate the infection). Cell type and time point are not known. The CDR3 region has the DNA TGTGCCAGCAGCTTAGCGAGTACCGGACAGGGTAAAGCTTTCTTT. This translates into CASSLASTGQGKAFF.